What follows describes a single T cell receptor (beta chain). These data are taken from a study of blood T cell repertoires in COVID-19. On the study more broadly: Donors in the United States, Italy and Spain gave samples during acute or convalescent COVID-19.

Assay used: immunoSEQ multiplex PCR; TCRdb lists only in-frame clones, some missing. The sample records roughly 120,000 clones, under 90% being singletons. V shed 3 bases, J shed 2 bases, and the junction held 8 bases outside the gene matches. The germline V gene encodes CDR1 SGDLS and CDR2 YYNGEE. The CDR3 has 16 residues. This sequence originates from a woman aged 55-70 years with acute or convalescent COVID-19. The chain recombines TRBV9 with TRBJ2-1; 7 positions match TRBD1. Sequenced material: peripheral blood. CDR3 sequence (DNA): TGTGCCAGCAGCGACGGGACAGAGGGAACCTACAATGAGCAGTTCTTC. Amino acids: CASSDGTEGTYNEQFF.